These 20 T cell receptor beta chains were sequenced from one sample in a study of PD-1 blockade in classical Hodgkin lymphoma. The protocol was immunoSEQ multiplex PCR, while the TCRdb copy is restricted to in-frame clones and leaves out a portion. This table holds 13,000 or so clones, roughly 82% found once. After autologous stem cell transplantation all patients relapsed, and prior brentuximab vedotin exposure differed between cohorts. This specimen consisted of peripheral blood mononuclear cells (PBMCs), obtained at baseline. The receptors come from a human donor with classical Hodgkin lymphoma.

The chain carries TRBV6-1 and TRBJ2-7; 8 bases map to TRBD2. V shed 2 bases, J shed 2 bases, and the junction held 14 bases outside the gene matches. This CDR3 has 18 residues. In germline, CDR1 is MNHNS, CDR2 SASEGT. The CDR3 is CASSERSEGSGSTYEQYF. The CDR3 region has the DNA TGTGCCAGCAGTGAAAGGTCAGAGGGGAGCGGGAGTACCTACGAGCAGTACTTC.

The chain has TRBV7-8 and TRBJ2-1; no firm D call. Germline V CDR1 and CDR2: SGHVS, FQNEAQ. Deletions cut 3 bases from V and 8 bases from J, with 17 bases between. The CDR3 runs to 15 residues. The CDR3 reads CASSFPPGAMDEQFF. CDR3 in DNA: TGTGCCAGCAGCTTCCCGCCTGGCGCGATGGATGAGCAGTTCTTC.

The chain combines TRBV5-6 with TRBJ2-5; D gene unclear. V lost 3 bases, J lost 5 bases, and 11 bases lay in between. The CDR3 is 13 residues long. Per the germline V gene, CDR1 is SGHDT and CDR2 is YYEEEE. In DNA form, the CDR3 reads TGTGCCAGCAGCTACGACAAAACCGAGACCCAGTACTTC. As protein: CASSYDKTETQYF.

V is TRBV4-1 and J is TRBJ2-7, with 8 bases that match TRBD1. Germline loops: CDR1 MGHRA, CDR2 YSYEKL. V was clipped by 3 bases and J by 3 bases; unmatched bases: 7. This CDR3 spans 15 amino acids. CDR3 sequence (DNA): TGCGCCAGCAGCCATGGACAGGGCGAAGGCTACGAGCAGTACTTC. As protein: CASSHGQGEGYEQYF.

The chain has TRBV7-8 and TRBJ1-3, with D perhaps matching TRBD1 (5 bases). This CDR3 has 14 residues. Trimming removed 9 bases at V and 0 bases at J, with 12 bases between. The V gene's germline CDR1 is SGHVS and CDR2 FQNEAQ. DNA of the CDR3: TGTGCCAGTAAGGGACTGATCTCTGGAAACACCATATATTTT. Amino acids: CASKGLISGNTIYF.

The V and J genes are TRBV4-3 and TRBJ2-3; unclear D gene. CDR3 length: 15 residues. CDR1 is LGHNA and CDR2 is YSLEER in the germline V gene. Trimming shortened V by 0 bases and J by 6 bases, and 13 bases separated the two germline ends. The CDR3 loop reads CASSQEGRQGDTQYF. CDR3 nucleotide sequence: TGCGCCAGCAGCCAAGAAGGCAGGCAAGGGGATACGCAGTATTTT.

This chain connects TRBV7-9 to TRBJ2-3; 9 bases map to TRBD2. Germline V gene data show CDR1 as SEHNR and CDR2 as FQNEAQ (reference sequence). The CDR3 totals 18 residues. V trimming: 5 bases; J trimming: 0 bases; junction bases outside the gene matches: 12. CDR3 DNA sequence: TGTGCCAGCAGCCACCCGGTCCTAGCGGGGACGAGCACAGATACGCAGTATTTT. It encodes CASSHPVLAGTSTDTQYF.

V is TRBV28 and J is TRBJ2-7; D not resolved. Trimming shortened V by 4 bases and J by 1 base, and 5 bases separated the two germline ends. Germline V gene sequence: CDR1 MDHEN, CDR2 SYDVKM. There are 12 residues in the CDR3. The CDR3 DNA follows: TGTGCCAGCAGTTCCTATTCCTACGAGCAGTACTTC. It codes for CASSSYSYEQYF.

This rearrangement joins TRBV6-5 to TRBJ1-4; D is possibly TRBD1 (5 bases). Germline assignment: CDR1 MNHEY and CDR2 SVGAGI. Trimming removed 6 bases at V and 0 bases at J, with 11 bases between. The CDR3 is 15 residues long. The CDR3 protein is CASRGTFATNEKLFF. CDR3 DNA sequence: TGTGCCAGCAGGGGGACCTTTGCAACTAATGAAAAACTGTTTTTT.

The gene calls are TRBV11-2 and TRBJ2-5; the D is unclear. Per the germline V gene, CDR1 is SGHAT and CDR2 is FQNNGV. CDR3 length: 13 amino acids. V was clipped by 3 bases and J by 2 bases, with 7 bases between them. The CDR3 sequence: CASSLGNQETQYF. Written as DNA, the CDR3 is TGTGCCAGCAGCTTGGGAAATCAAGAGACCCAGTACTTC.

The chain couples TRBV7-9 to TRBJ1-1; 10 positions agree with TRBD1. This CDR3 region has 16 residues. Trimming took 3 bases from V and 4 from J; bases not matched to a gene: 8. Germline CDR1 is SEHNR and CDR2 is FQNEAQ (reference sequence). CDR3 protein: CASSFRQGARVTEAFF. The CDR3 nucleotides are TGTGCCAGCAGCTTCCGACAGGGGGCGCGGGTCACTGAAGCTTTCTTT.

This clone was counted a single time. This chain uses TRBV9 with TRBJ2-7; 7 bases agree with TRBD1. V lost 4 bases, J lost 0 bases, and 10 bases stayed unmatched. Germline lookup yields CDR1 SGDLS and CDR2 YYNGEE. This CDR3 comprises 16 residues. The CDR3 sequence is CASSPQVAGGSYEQYF. In DNA, the CDR3 is TGTGCCAGCAGCCCCCAAGTGGCAGGGGGCTCCTACGAGCAGTACTTC.

The chain links TRBV18 to TRBJ2-1, with 9 bases fitting TRBD2. This CDR3 is 15 amino acids long. The ends lost 4 bases at V and 2 bases at J; junction bases unmatched: 3. The germline CDR1 and CDR2 sequences are KGHSH and LQKENI. The CDR3 loop reads CASSQLAGAYNEQFF. CDR3 sequence (DNA): TGTGCCAGCTCACAACTAGCGGGTGCCTACAATGAGCAGTTCTTC.

The rearrangement joins TRBV7-3 to TRBJ2-7; D remains unclear. Germline CDR1 is SGHTA and CDR2 is FQGTGA. Trimming cost V 4 bases and J 4 bases, with 14 bases left between them. CDR3 length equals 14 residues. The CDR3 coding sequence is TGTGCCAGCAGCTACGGGCCGGAGACTTACGAGCAGTACTTC. Translated: CASSYGPETYEQYF.

The gene calls are TRBV4-1 and TRBJ1-3; D not resolved. V gave up 1 base and J gave up 0 bases, with 7 bases separating them. The germline gives CDR1 MGHRA, CDR2 YSYEKL. This CDR3 spans 15 amino acids. The CDR3 loop reads CASSQGIYSGNTIYF. In nucleotides, the CDR3 is TGCGCCAGCAGCCAAGGCATTTACTCTGGAAACACCATATATTTT.

The V call is TRBV7-2, the J call TRBJ1-5; D is unresolved. The CDR3 totals 14 residues. V was shortened by 1 base and J by 7 bases, with 11 bases between the two germline ends. Germline-derived CDR1 and CDR2 are SGHTA and FQGNSA. The CDR3 is CASSLVLVGQPQHF. The CDR3 nucleotides read TGTGCCAGCAGCTTAGTTTTGGTAGGCCAGCCCCAGCATTTT.

V and J are TRBV11-2 and TRBJ2-1, with TRBD2 matching 13 bases. The CDR3 consists of 19 residues. J was trimmed by 3 bases and V by 5 bases; bases with no gene match: 13. CDR1 SGHAT and CDR2 FQNNGV come from the germline V gene. The DNA of the CDR3 is TGTGCCAGCAGCCCCACTAGCGGGAGGGCCCTCGAAAACTACAATGAGCAGTTCTTC. It yields the protein CASSPTSGRALENYNEQFF.

This clone was seen more than once but under ten times. V usage is TRBV19 and J usage is TRBJ2-2, with 7 positions matching TRBD1. The V gene's germline CDR1 is LNHDA and CDR2 SQIVND (reference sequence). The J segment lost 5 bases and the V segment lost 5 bases, leaving 8 bases of the junction unmatched. The CDR3 has 15 amino acids. CDR3 protein: CASSLGTADTGELFF. The CDR3 DNA reads as TGTGCCAGTAGTCTCGGGACAGCTGATACCGGGGAGCTGTTTTTT.

The chain recombines TRBV7-6 with TRBJ1-6, with D possibly matching TRBD1 (5 bases). This CDR3 is 15 amino acids long. CDR1 and CDR2 from the germline V gene are SGHVS and FNYEAQ. V was trimmed by 6 bases and J by 10 bases, leaving 19 bases between them. The CDR3 DNA reads as TGTGCCAGCAGTTGGAGGGGAGAAGTAAGGTCACCCCTCCACTTT. This sequence encodes CASSWRGEVRSPLHF.

This chain uses TRBV10-2 with TRBJ2-1; D call uncertain. CDR3 length: 14 residues. CDR1 and CDR2 (germline): WSHSY, SAAADI. V dropped 0 bases and J dropped 4 bases, with 7 bases sitting between them. This CDR3 reads CASSESLRYNEQFF. The CDR3 coding sequence is TGCGCCAGCAGTGAGTCACTGCGTTACAATGAGCAGTTCTTC.